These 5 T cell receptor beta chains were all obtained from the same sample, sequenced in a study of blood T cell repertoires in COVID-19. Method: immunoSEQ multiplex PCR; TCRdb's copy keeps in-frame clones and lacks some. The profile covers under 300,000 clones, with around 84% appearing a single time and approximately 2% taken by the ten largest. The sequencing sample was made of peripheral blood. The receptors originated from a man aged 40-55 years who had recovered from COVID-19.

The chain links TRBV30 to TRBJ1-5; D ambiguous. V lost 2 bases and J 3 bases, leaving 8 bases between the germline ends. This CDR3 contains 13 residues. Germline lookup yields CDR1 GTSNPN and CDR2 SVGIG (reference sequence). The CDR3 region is CAWSPGVNQPQHF. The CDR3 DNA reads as TGTGCCTGGAGTCCGGGAGTCAATCAGCCCCAGCATTTT.

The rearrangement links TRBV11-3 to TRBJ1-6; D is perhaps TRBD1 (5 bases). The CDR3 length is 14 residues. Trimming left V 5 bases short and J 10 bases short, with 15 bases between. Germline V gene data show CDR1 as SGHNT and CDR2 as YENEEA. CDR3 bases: TGTGCCAGCAGCCCGCAGGGAATTCAATCACCCCTCCACTTT. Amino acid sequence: CASSPQGIQSPLHF.

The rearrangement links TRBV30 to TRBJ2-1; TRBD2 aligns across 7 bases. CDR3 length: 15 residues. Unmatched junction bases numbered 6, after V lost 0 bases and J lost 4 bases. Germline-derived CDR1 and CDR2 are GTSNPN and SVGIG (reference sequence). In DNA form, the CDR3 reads TGTGCCTGGAGTGTTGGGACTAAGAATTACAATGAGCAGTTCTTC. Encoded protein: CAWSVGTKNYNEQFF.

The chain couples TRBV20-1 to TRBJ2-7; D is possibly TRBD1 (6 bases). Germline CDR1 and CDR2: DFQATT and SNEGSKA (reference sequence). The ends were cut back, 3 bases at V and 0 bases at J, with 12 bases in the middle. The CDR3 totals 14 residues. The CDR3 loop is CSASGDTVSYEQYF. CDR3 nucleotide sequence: TGCAGTGCTAGTGGGGACACGGTCTCCTACGAGCAGTACTTC.

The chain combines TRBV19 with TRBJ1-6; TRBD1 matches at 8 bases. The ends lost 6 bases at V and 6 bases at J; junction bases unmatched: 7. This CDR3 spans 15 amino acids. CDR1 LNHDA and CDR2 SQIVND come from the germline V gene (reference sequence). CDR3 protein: CASRPDRGPNSPLHF. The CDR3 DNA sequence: TGTGCCAGTAGACCAGACAGGGGCCCTAATTCACCCCTCCACTTT.